The 20 T cell receptor beta chains reported below all come from one sample, sequenced in a study of shared clonotypes between healthy human individuals. Clones were read by immunoSEQ multiplex PCR, and TCRdb kept only the in-frame ones, dropping some. The data contain more than 80,000 clones, under 80% of them singletons. Sequenced sample: memory CD8+ T cells sorted from blood. Subset described: CD45RO+ cells pooled with CCR7-negative TemRA cells. Receptors were obtained from a man aged 30 to 39 in good health.

The CDR3 is CAMRASGSTDTQYF. CDR3 bases: TGTGCCATGAGGGCTAGCGGGAGCACAGATACGCAGTATTTT. The J gene is TRBJ2-3, the V gene TRBV10-3, with 8 bases that match TRBD2. V shed 9 bases, J shed 0 bases, and the junction held 5 bases outside the gene matches. CDR1 and CDR2 (germline): ENHRY, SYGVKD. CDR3 size: 14 residues.

This chain links TRBV18 with TRBJ2-5; 9 bases are shared with TRBD1. This CDR3 is built from 16 residues. CDR1 and CDR2 (germline): KGHSH, LQKENI. V lost 2 bases, J lost 4 bases, and 8 bases stayed unmatched. CDR3 sequence: CASSPDRDRVRETQYF. CDR3 DNA: TGTGCCAGCTCACCAGACCGGGACAGGGTTAGAGAGACCCAGTACTTC.

The chain couples TRBV27 to TRBJ2-1; 7 bases align to TRBD1. The CDR3 runs to 14 residues. Germline V gene data show CDR1 as MNHEY and CDR2 as SMNVEV (reference sequence). The V and J ends lost 7 bases and 1 base, in that order; junction bases with no gene match: 4. The CDR3 region has the DNA TGTGCCAGCAAGGGGGCAGATTCCTACAATGAGCAGTTCTTC. Its translation: CASKGADSYNEQFF.

This clone has only a few counts. This chain joins TRBV7-2 and TRBJ2-3; TRBD2 matches at 7 bases. The germline V gene has CDR1 SGHTA and CDR2 FQGNSA. This CDR3 region has 17 residues. Trimming removed 1 base from V and 3 bases from J; junction bases left unmatched: 10. In nucleotides, the CDR3 is TGTGCCAGCAGCTTAGGATTGGCGGGAGAATTAACAGATACGCAGTATTTT. The encoded protein is CASSLGLAGELTDTQYF.

V gene TRBV5-1 combines with J gene TRBJ2-2; D possibly corresponds to TRBD1 (6 bases). Germline CDR1 and CDR2: SGHRS and YFSETQ. CDR3 length: 15 residues. Trimming removed 5 bases at V and 4 bases at J, with 15 bases between. The CDR3 bases are TGCGCCAGCAGTTTCACAGGGTCTGGCACCGGGGAGCTGTTTTTT. It yields the protein CASSFTGSGTGELFF.

This chain links TRBV5-1 with TRBJ2-7, with TRBD1 identical over 10 bases. From germline, CDR1 is SGHRS and CDR2 YFSETQ. V lost 0 bases to trimming and J lost 4 bases; unmatched junction nucleotides: 1. CDR3 length: 14 amino acids. CDR3 in amino acids: CASSLGGQGYEQYF. In nucleotides, the CDR3 is TGCGCCAGCAGCTTGGGGGGACAGGGGTACGAGCAGTACTTC.

This clone appeared once. CDR3 region: CASSLFPSTLPLPGEQYF. The CDR3 DNA reads TGTGCCAGCAGCTTATTCCCTAGTACCCTACCTTTGCCTGGGGAGCAGTACTTC. V is TRBV7-9 and J is TRBJ2-7; D gene uncertain. V shed 2 bases and J shed 7 bases, with 27 bases lying between them. Germline V lookup: CDR1 SEHNR, CDR2 FQNEAQ (reference sequence). The length of the CDR3 is 18 residues.

V usage is TRBV5-6 and J usage is TRBJ2-1, with D possibly being TRBD2 (5 bases). V lost 0 bases and J lost 14, with 12 bases in between. CDR1 and CDR2 from the germline V gene are SGHDT and YYEEEE. The CDR3 loop spans 12 amino acids. The CDR3: CASSLVGRRKFF. The CDR3 DNA is TGTGCCAGCAGCTTGGTAGGCCGGAGGAAGTTCTTC.

This clone was seen a single time. This chain uses TRBV29-1 with TRBJ1-1; the D is unclear. The CDR3 is 13 amino acids. From germline, CDR1 is SQVTM and CDR2 ANQGSEA. The V gene lost 0 bases and the J gene lost 1 base, with 6 bases spanning the gap. Here the CDR3 reads CSVEEGTNTEAFF. In DNA, the CDR3 is TGCAGCGTTGAAGAGGGAACGAACACTGAAGCTTTCTTT. Complete variable domain (other parts from reference TRBV29-1 and TRBJ1-1): SAVISQKPSRDICQRGTSLTIQCQVDSQVTMMFWYRQQPGQSLTLIATANQGSEATYESGFVIDKFPISRPNLTFSTLTVSNMSPEDSSIYLCSVEEGTNTEAFFGQGTRLTVV.

This clone is categorized as medium-sized. The V call is TRBV14, the J call TRBJ1-1, with a weak D call TRBD1 (5 bases). Trimming took off 1 base at V and 0 bases at J, with 9 bases between the two ends. Germline loops: CDR1 SGHDN, CDR2 FVKESK. The CDR3 spans 15 residues. The CDR3 loop reads CASSQGGALNTEAFF. Written as DNA, the CDR3 is TGTGCCAGCAGCCAAGGAGGGGCATTGAACACTGAAGCTTTCTTT.

The genes are TRBV7-9 and TRBJ2-1; 7 bases are shared with TRBD1. Germline values: CDR1 SEHNR, CDR2 FQNEAQ (reference sequence). Trimming took 5 bases from V and 8 from J; bases not matched to a gene: 18. The CDR3 length is 17 residues. The CDR3 loop is CASSLGTAANEGDEQFF. The CDR3 region has the DNA TGTGCCAGCAGCCTTGGGACAGCCGCAAACGAGGGAGATGAGCAGTTCTTC.

The chain links TRBV7-8 to TRBJ2-7; 9 nucleotides align to TRBD2. Germline V lookup: CDR1 SGHVS, CDR2 FQNEAQ. V lost 5 bases, J lost 4 bases, and 6 bases stayed unmatched. CDR3 length equals 14 residues. The CDR3 region is CASSLPGLAYEQYF. The DNA of the CDR3 is TGTGCCAGCAGCCTCCCGGGACTAGCTTACGAGCAGTACTTC. Using reference TRBV7-8 and TRBJ2-7 for the parts outside the CDR3, the full variable domain is GAGVSQSPRYKVAKRGQDVALRCDPISGHVSLFWYQQALGQGPEFLTYFQNEAQLDKSGLPSDRFFAERPEGSVSTLKIQRTQQEDSAVYLCASSLPGLAYEQYFGPGTRLTVT.

There are many counts of this clone. The chain is built from TRBV4-3 and TRBJ1-1, with TRBD1 as a possible D gene (6 bases). V lost 4 bases and J lost 6, with 18 bases in between. CDR1 is LGHNA and CDR2 is YSLEER in the germline V gene. CDR3 size: 15 residues. The CDR3 here is CASSRETGTPAEAFF. DNA of the CDR3: TGCGCCAGCAGCCGCGAAACCGGGACACCAGCTGAAGCTTTCTTT.

Comment on this clone: Other DNA sequences in the sample encode the same CDR3. The V and J genes are TRBV11-2 and TRBJ1-2; D not resolved. CDR3 length: 15 residues. Trimming removed 5 bases at V and 7 bases at J, with 20 bases between. From germline, CDR1 is SGHAT and CDR2 FQNNGV. CDR3 sequence (DNA): TGTGCCAGCAGCCTAGGTGAAGACTTAACCCCTGGCTACACCTTC. The encoded protein is CASSLGEDLTPGYTF.

The CDR3 DNA is TGTGCCAGCAGCGACCTTGATGGGACCGGGATAGGAGAGCAGTACTTC. This encodes CASSDLDGTGIGEQYF. V usage is TRBV7-9 and J usage is TRBJ2-7; D possibly matches TRBD1 or TRBD2 (5 bases each). Germline V lookup: CDR1 SEHNR, CDR2 FQNEAQ (reference sequence). V lost 5 bases and J lost 7, with 24 bases in between. This CDR3 has 16 amino acids.

The chain couples TRBV19 to TRBJ2-7, with D perhaps TRBD1 (5 bases). The germline V gene has CDR1 LNHDA and CDR2 SQIVND (reference sequence). The CDR3 extends over 15 amino acids. Trimming shortened V by 3 bases and J by 1 base, and 13 bases separated the two germline ends. This CDR3 is CASSIWGTPSYEQYF. The CDR3 DNA reads as TGTGCCAGTAGTATCTGGGGCACCCCTTCCTACGAGCAGTACTTC.

This clone was counted ten times or more. The gene calls are TRBV5-6 and TRBJ2-3, with D unclear. The CDR3 extends over 14 amino acids. Germline CDR1 is SGHDT and CDR2 is YYEEEE. The ends were cut back, 4 bases at V and 1 base at J, with 10 bases in the middle. This CDR3 is CASSPGPGTDTQYF. Written as DNA, the CDR3 is TGTGCCAGCAGCCCGGGCCCTGGCACAGATACGCAGTATTTT.

The chain joins TRBV25-1 to TRBJ2-7; 10 bases are shared with TRBD2. V was pared by 3 bases and J by 1 base, with 3 bases of the junction left unmatched. Germline CDR1 and CDR2: MGHDK and SYGVNS. There are 15 residues in the CDR3. The CDR3: CASSDLAGASYEQYF. CDR3 in DNA: TGTGCCAGCAGTGATCTAGCGGGAGCATCCTACGAGCAGTACTTC.

V usage is TRBV5-8 and J usage is TRBJ1-3; D is undetermined. Germline V lookup: CDR1 SGHTS, CDR2 YDEGEE. The V and J ends lost 7 bases and 3 bases respectively, with 17 bases between them. The length of the CDR3 is 15 residues. The CDR3 sequence: CASHESTRSGNTIYF. As DNA, the CDR3 is TGTGCCAGCCACGAAAGTACGAGAAGTGGAAACACCATATATTTT.

In DNA form, the CDR3 reads TGTGCCAGCAGCGAAGTTCTAGCGGCCTACAATGAGCAGTTCTTC. As protein: CASSEVLAAYNEQFF. The rearrangement joins TRBV11-1 to TRBJ2-1; 7 positions match TRBD2. V shed 5 bases and J 2 bases; nucleotides not matched to a gene: 6. There are 15 residues in the CDR3. CDR1 and CDR2 (germline): SGHAT, FQDESV (reference sequence). Together with reference TRBV11-1 and TRBJ2-1, the CDR3 gives the full variable domain: EAEVAQSPRYKITEKSQAVAFWCDPISGHATLYWYRQILGQGPELLVQFQDESVVDDSQLPKDRFSAERLKGVDSTLKIQPAELGDSAMYLCASSEVLAAYNEQFFGPGTRLTVL.